A single sample gave rise to the 22 T cell receptor beta chains below, sequenced in a study of T cell changes during pregnancy in multiple sclerosis. Profiling relied on immunoSEQ multiplex PCR, and the TCRdb table lists in-frame clones only, not all of them. Counted here are under 150,000 clones, roughly 97% occurring once; the ten biggest clones make up 0.44%. Sample: peripheral blood, taken after pregnancy. These TCRs come from a female donor with multiple sclerosis, enrolled in a pregnancy study.

J is TRBJ2-7 and V is TRBV6-5; D gene ambiguous. Between the trimmed V and J ends, which lost 6 bases and 6 bases, there was a span of 9 bases. Germline V CDR1 and CDR2: MNHEY, SVGAGI. The CDR3 runs to 11 residues. CDR3 sequence (DNA): TGTGCCAGCAGCTACCGCAGCGAGCAGTACTTC. This codes for CASSYRSEQYF.

This clone was seen just once. The chain has TRBV27 and TRBJ2-3; 8 nucleotides agree with TRBD2. The CDR3 spans 17 residues. After removal of 0 bases from V and 1 base from J, the junction contained 6 bases not matched to a gene. Germline V CDR1 and CDR2: MNHEY, SMNVEV (reference sequence). CDR3 amino acids: CASSLSSAGVGTDTQYF. The CDR3 coding sequence is TGTGCCAGCAGTTTATCCTCAGCGGGAGTGGGCACAGATACGCAGTATTTT.

The rearrangement uses TRBV27 and TRBJ1-2, with D possibly being TRBD1 (5 bases). Deletions cut 0 bases from V and 10 bases from J, with 15 bases between. This CDR3 has 14 residues. CDR1 MNHEY and CDR2 SMNVEV come from the germline V gene (reference sequence). As DNA, the CDR3 is TGTGCCAGCAGTTTATCCCTCGGGGGTCTTTTCTACACCTTC. Its translation: CASSLSLGGLFYTF.

The rearrangement uses TRBV4-3 and TRBJ1-2; D gene ambiguous. The CDR3 loop spans 16 amino acids. Germline lookup yields CDR1 LGHNA and CDR2 YSLEER. V lost 0 bases, J lost 4 bases, and 15 bases lay in between. The CDR3 here is CASSQEVERQSYGYTF. In nucleotides, the CDR3 is TGCGCCAGCAGCCAAGAAGTGGAGAGGCAGAGCTATGGCTACACCTTC.

This chain joins TRBV7-3 and TRBJ2-6; the D is unclear. The length of the CDR3 is 17 residues. The germline V gene has CDR1 SGHTA and CDR2 FQGTGA. V dropped 3 bases and J dropped 0 bases, with 12 bases sitting between them. This CDR3 reads CASSLSSTTSGANVLTF. CDR3 in DNA: TGTGCCAGCAGCTTGTCCTCTACCACCTCTGGGGCCAACGTCCTGACTTTC.

This clone was observed once. This sequence joins TRBV7-6 and TRBJ2-3, with TRBD2 matching over 9 bases. Germline trimming cut 0 bases from V and 5 bases from J; bases unmatched to any gene: 6. CDR1 and CDR2 from the germline V gene are SGHVS and FNYEAQ. The CDR3 extends over 16 amino acids. CDR3 DNA: TGTGCCAGCAGCTTAGCCCTAGCGGGGAGGAAAGATACGCAGTATTTT. Amino acid sequence: CASSLALAGRKDTQYF.

The chain carries TRBV6-5 and TRBJ2-1; TRBD2 aligns across 10 bases. J lost 1 base, V lost 6 bases, and 3 bases had no gene match. Germline values: CDR1 MNHEY, CDR2 SVGAGI. This CDR3 comprises 15 residues. The DNA for the CDR3 is TGTGCCAGCAGGGATAGCGGGGGGTCCTACAATGAGCAGTTCTTC. Its translation is CASRDSGGSYNEQFF.

CDR3 coding DNA: TGTGCCACCAGCAGAGGCGGGGGGCTGGGGCAGCCCCAGCATTTT. Translating gives CATSRGGGLGQPQHF. The rearrangement joins TRBV15 to TRBJ1-5; D is perhaps TRBD1 (6 bases). CDR3 size: 15 residues. Looked up from germline, CDR1 is LNHNV and CDR2 is YYDKDF (reference sequence). Trimming removed 1 base at V and 7 bases at J, with 14 bases between.

CDR3 sequence reads: CAISAGGTDYNEQFF. The DNA for the CDR3 is TGTGCCATTTCGGCGGGAGGGACGGACTACAATGAGCAGTTCTTC. The J gene is TRBJ2-1, the V gene TRBV10-3, with 9 bases that match TRBD2. The CDR3 contains 15 residues. The junction had 9 bases not matched to a gene; V was cut back by 9 bases and J by 3 bases. From germline, CDR1 is ENHRY and CDR2 SYGVKD.

The rearrangement links TRBV5-1 to TRBJ2-3; TRBD2 agrees at 8 bases. The CDR3 is 17 residues long. The V gene end was trimmed by 3 bases and the J gene end by 0 bases; junction bases not matched to a gene: 9. Germline-derived CDR1 and CDR2 are SGHRS and YFSETQ. The DNA for the CDR3 is TGCGCCAGCAGCTGGAACGGGGCTAGCGGGAGCACAGATACGCAGTATTTT. Translating it yields CASSWNGASGSTDTQYF. Using reference TRBV5-1 and TRBJ2-3 for the parts outside the CDR3, the full variable domain is KAGVTQTPRYLIKTRGQQVTLSCSPISGHRSVSWYQQTPGQGLQFLFEYFSETQRNKGNFPGRFSGRQFSNSRSEMNVSTLELGDSALYLCASSWNGASGSTDTQYFGPGTRLTVL.

The chain links TRBV28 to TRBJ2-1; 9 nucleotides match TRBD2. The CDR3 is made up of 16 amino acids. The germline CDR1 and CDR2 sequences are MDHEN and SYDVKM. The ends lost 3 bases at V and 4 bases at J; junction bases unmatched: 7. The CDR3 protein is CASSLPSGRSYNEQFF. The CDR3 DNA is TGTGCCAGCAGTTTGCCCAGCGGGAGGTCTTACAATGAGCAGTTCTTC.

This rearrangement joins TRBV29-1 to TRBJ2-2; TRBD2 might be the D (6 bases). Trimming removed 3 bases from V and 8 bases from J, with 7 bases in between. CDR1 and CDR2 from the germline V gene are SQVTM and ANQGSEA. The CDR3 loop spans 11 amino acids. The DNA for the CDR3 is TGCAGCGTTGACCGGGGGGGGGAGCTGTTTTTT. Protein sequence: CSVDRGGELFF.

This chain joins TRBV28 and TRBJ1-5; 7 bases match TRBD1. Germline CDR1 reads MDHEN; CDR2 reads SYDVKM. This CDR3 has 14 amino acids. The CDR3 here is CATGRDRSNQPQHF. DNA for the CDR3: TGTGCAACCGGCCGGGACAGAAGCAATCAGCCCCAGCATTTT.

The genes are TRBV19 and TRBJ2-3; 8 nucleotides align to TRBD2. The trim removed 5 bases at V and 4 bases at J, leaving 8 bases unmatched. The CDR3 runs to 15 residues. Germline lookup yields CDR1 LNHDA and CDR2 SQIVND (reference sequence). CDR3: CASSSSGRGPDTQYF. The CDR3 coding sequence is TGTGCCAGTAGTTCCAGCGGGAGAGGCCCAGATACGCAGTATTTT.

This chain links TRBV6-5 with TRBJ2-1; possible D gene TRBD2, 5 bases. V lost 6 bases and J lost 5, with 17 bases in between. This CDR3 spans 15 amino acids. CDR1 and CDR2 from the germline V gene are MNHEY and SVGAGI. CDR3 sequence reads: CASRLRRADHNEQFF. In nucleotides, the CDR3 is TGTGCCAGCAGACTGAGGCGGGCCGACCACAATGAGCAGTTCTTC.

J is TRBJ2-1 and V is TRBV25-1; D gene ambiguous. CDR1 is MGHDK, CDR2 SYGVNS, per germline. With 6 bases removed from V and 5 bases from J, the gap between germline ends came to 14 bases. The CDR3 is made up of 14 amino acids. The CDR3 protein is CASSSTGSHNEQFF. CDR3 nucleotides: TGTGCCAGCAGCTCGACCGGGTCCCACAATGAGCAGTTCTTC.

The chain carries TRBV6-5 and TRBJ2-2; D gene ambiguous. The CDR3 length is 12 residues. Looked up from germline, CDR1 is MNHEY and CDR2 is SVGAGI. V shed 4 bases and J shed 8 bases, with 8 bases lying between them. The CDR3 nucleotides read TGTGCCAGCAGTTGGTCCAGAGGGGAGCTGTTTTTT. This codes for CASSWSRGELFF.

The chain has TRBV6-1 and TRBJ2-1, with D maybe TRBD2 (6 bases). V gave up 2 bases and J gave up 9 bases, with 17 bases separating them. CDR3 length: 15 residues. The germline V gene has CDR1 MNHNS and CDR2 SASEGT. CDR3: CASSERLASISEQFF. The CDR3 nucleotides are TGTGCCAGCAGTGAAAGGCTAGCGAGTATCAGTGAGCAGTTCTTC.

The chain is built from TRBV7-2 and TRBJ2-3, with TRBD2 matching over 9 bases. Germline V lookup: CDR1 SGHTA, CDR2 FQGNSA. The CDR3 loop spans 17 amino acids. J was trimmed by 6 bases and V by 5 bases; bases with no gene match: 15. The CDR3 sequence: CASSVMWGGRAGDTQYF. CDR3 nucleotide sequence: TGTGCCAGCAGCGTTATGTGGGGCGGGAGGGCCGGGGATACGCAGTATTTT.

The J gene is TRBJ2-7, the V gene TRBV4-1; 10 bases are shared with TRBD1. J gave up 2 bases and V 4 bases, and 2 bases lay outside the gene matches. The germline V gene encodes CDR1 MGHRA and CDR2 YSYEKL. This CDR3 has 14 amino acids. CDR3 protein: CASSLGQGAYEQYF. CDR3 DNA: TGCGCCAGCAGCCTCGGACAGGGGGCCTACGAGCAGTACTTC.

This chain joins TRBV7-8 and TRBJ2-2; TRBD2 aligns across 7 bases. Germline trimming cut 0 bases from V and 3 bases from J; bases unmatched to any gene: 4. The CDR3 has 16 residues. Per germline, CDR1 SGHVS and CDR2 FQNEAQ. CDR3 in DNA: TGTGCCAGCAGCTTAGCGGGAGGGTTTCACACCGGGGAGCTGTTTTTT. It codes for CASSLAGGFHTGELFF.

The chain couples TRBV6-1 to TRBJ1-1; the match to TRBD1 covers 8 bases. Germline values: CDR1 MNHNS, CDR2 SASEGT. CDR3 length: 14 amino acids. V gave up 8 bases and J gave up 5 bases; unmatched junction bases: 10. CDR3 residues: CASPRQGLGTEAFF. The CDR3 bases are TGTGCCAGCCCTCGACAGGGGCTGGGGACTGAAGCTTTCTTT.